This record looks at one T cell receptor (beta chain) sequence and its context. This entry is derived from a study of blood T cell repertoires in COVID-19. Study context: COVID-19 samples from acute and convalescent phases originated in the United States, Italy and Spain.

Germline CDR1 and CDR2: LNHDA and SQIVND (reference sequence). The CDR3 runs 16 residues. Losses at the gene ends were 4 bases for V and 7 bases for J; bases not matched to a gene: 13. The method was immunoSEQ multiplex PCR; TCRdb's version includes in-frame clones alone and lacks a portion of them. The sample has 85,000 to 120,000 clones, roughly 84% seen once. The rearrangement links TRBV19 to TRBJ2-1, with TRBD2 matching 7 bases. Specimen: peripheral blood. The sequence came from a human donor in a cohort sampled during active COVID-19. DNA for the CDR3: TGTGCCAGTAGTAAGGTCGGGCGGGGGTTGTTAAATGAGCAGTTCTTC. This translates into CASSKVGRGLLNEQFF.